What follows are 3 T cell receptor beta chains derived from one specimen sequenced in a study of tumor and adjacent non-tumor tissue in lung cancer. TCRbeta libraries were built with three rounds of nested PCR, modified from ARM-PCR. Via MiXCR, TCRdb re-called the multiplex PCR reads, giving one row per CDR3 protein. The table lists some 47,000 distinct CDR3 sequences, roughly two thirds of them singletons, with around 17% in the top ten. RNA was extracted from bulk tissue without any cell sorting. The normal lung tissue was taken more than 3 cm from the tumor edge. Sequencing was done on a sample of distant non-tumor lung tissue. These receptors were taken from a woman aged 40-49 years with non-small cell lung cancer.

This clonotype was counted ten times or more. The chain recombines TRBV29-1 with TRBJ2-3; 11 bases match TRBD2. V was clipped by 5 bases and J by 2 bases; unmatched bases: 6. The CDR3 has 15 amino acids. Germline V lookup: CDR1 SQVTM, CDR2 ANQGSEA. The CDR3 loop is CSVFLAGGITDTQYF. The CDR3 DNA reads as TGCAGCGTTTTCCTAGCGGGGGGAATCACAGATACGCAGTATTTT.

This clonotype is termed medium-sized. This chain joins TRBV11-2 and TRBJ2-7, with TRBD2 as a possible D gene (5 bases). V lost 3 bases to trimming and J lost 9 bases, with 15 bases between them. This CDR3 contains 13 residues. The germline CDR1 and CDR2 sequences are SGHAT and FQNNGV. CDR3 nucleotides: TGTGCCAGCAGCTTCCCAGGACTCCTTAGGCAGTACTTC. Translated: CASSFPGLLRQYF.

A single count supports this clonotype. Its ends do not fully match the called genes, so a read error is possible. J is TRBJ1-1 and V is TRBV5-6; D may be TRBD1 (6 bases). This CDR3 contains 16 residues. CDR1 and CDR2 (germline): SGHDT, YYEEEE. The CDR3 loop is CASSFNLDRPNTGAFF. The CDR3 DNA sequence: TGTGCCAGCAGCTTTAATCTGGACAGACCTAACACTGGAGCTTTCTTT.